The 18 T cell receptor beta chains below come from one sample, sequenced in a study of regulatory T cells in long-lasting Graves disease. The authors built TCR beta libraries using iRepertoire HTBI primers and Arm-PCR of CDR3 regions. One entry per CDR3 protein, called by TCRdb with MiXCR from the multiplex PCR reads. The sample consists of under 500,000 distinct CDR3 sequences, roughly 20% of them appearing once. Documented time point: persistent/refractory GD, antithyroid drugs over 5 years with positive TRAb. Following extraction of RNA from PBMCs, that RNA was used to make the TCR library. Sequenced material: peripheral blood mononuclear cells (PBMCs), taken when the disease was refractory, from a patient treated with antithyroid drugs. All receptors come from a female donor with Graves disease.

In this sample, this clonotype turned up many times. The chain combines TRBV20-1 with TRBJ1-2; 8 bases are a match to TRBD1. This CDR3 comprises 12 residues. Germline CDR1 and CDR2: DFQATT and SNEGSKA (reference sequence). Trimming removed 5 bases from V and 3 bases from J; junction bases left unmatched: 2. Here the CDR3 DNA reads TGCAGTGCTCTACAGGGGGACTATGGCTACACCTTC. It translates to CSALQGDYGYTF.

The gene calls are TRBV20-1 and TRBJ1-2; 8 bases agree with TRBD1. V lost 3 bases to trimming and J lost 8 bases; unmatched junction nucleotides: 17. The CDR3 extends over 16 amino acids. CDR1 DFQATT and CDR2 SNEGSKA come from the germline V gene (reference sequence). The CDR3 loop is CSASKAGGAVSGGYTF. The CDR3 DNA is TGCAGTGCTAGTAAAGCAGGGGGCGCAGTATCGGGGGGCTACACCTTC.

This clonotype was picked up many times. The V gene is TRBV30, the J gene TRBJ1-5; D remains unclear. With 1 base removed from V and 4 bases from J, the gap between germline ends came to 8 bases. CDR3 length: 13 residues. In germline, CDR1 is GTSNPN, CDR2 SVGIG (reference sequence). The CDR3 region is CAWSGRVNQPQHF. The CDR3 DNA reads TGTGCCTGGAGTGGAAGGGTGAATCAGCCCCAGCATTTT.

V and J are TRBV27 and TRBJ1-2; 11 nucleotides line up with TRBD1. Losses at the gene ends were 9 bases for V and 7 bases for J; bases not matched to a gene: 4. This CDR3 has 12 amino acids. Germline loops: CDR1 MNHEY, CDR2 SMNVEV (reference sequence). DNA for the CDR3: TGTGCCAGTGGACAGGGGGCAGGTGGCTACACCTTC. It yields the protein CASGQGAGGYTF.

This clonotype turned up a few times. This chain uses TRBV7-3 with TRBJ2-7, with 7 bases lining up with TRBD2. The J segment lost 5 bases and the V segment lost 0 bases, leaving 7 bases of the junction unmatched. Germline-derived CDR1 and CDR2 are SGHTA and FQGTGA. The CDR3 runs to 15 residues. The CDR3 DNA reads TGTGCCAGCAGCTTAACGGGGGAGGGTTCGGACGAGCAGTACTTC. Amino acids: CASSLTGEGSDEQYF.

The rearrangement joins TRBV28 to TRBJ1-5; D might be TRBD1 (5 bases). The CDR3 spans 13 residues. Trimming pared 8 bases from V and 8 bases from J, leaving 16 bases between. The germline V gene has CDR1 MDHEN and CDR2 SYDVKM. In nucleotides, the CDR3 is TGTGCCAGCCTCCGGGACCCCGGGAAGCCCCAGCATTTT. Translated: CASLRDPGKPQHF.

This clonotype was picked up many times. The rearrangement uses TRBV2 and TRBJ2-5; D is perhaps TRBD2 (6 bases). CDR1 is SNHLY, CDR2 FYNNEI, per germline. V was pared by 5 bases and J by 5 bases, with 15 bases between. The CDR3 has 14 residues. The CDR3 loop is CASSPFGGKETQYF. In DNA form, the CDR3 reads TGTGCCAGCAGTCCTTTCGGGGGAAAGGAGACCCAGTACTTC.

V is TRBV20-1 and J is TRBJ2-7; 7 nucleotides line up with TRBD1. Germline assignment: CDR1 DFQATT and CDR2 SNEGSKA (reference sequence). V lost 5 bases, J lost 1 base, and 5 bases stayed unmatched. The CDR3 consists of 13 residues. The DNA of the CDR3 is TGCAGTGCTCCTACGGACAGGTCCTACGAGCAGTACTTC. Protein sequence: CSAPTDRSYEQYF.

The chain uses TRBV19 and TRBJ2-3; D possibly corresponds to TRBD2 (5 bases). The CDR3 covers 13 residues. Germline-derived CDR1 and CDR2 are LNHDA and SQIVND (reference sequence). The V gene lost 9 bases and the J gene lost 0 bases, with 10 bases spanning the gap. The CDR3 coding sequence is TGTGCCAGCCGGGAACGGAGCACAGATACGCAGTATTTT. It translates to CASRERSTDTQYF.

This clonotype has just a few counts. The chain's CDR3 is CATSDFFHARKDYGYTF. Written as DNA, the CDR3 is TGTGCCACCAGTGATTTTTTCCACGCCAGAAAGGACTATGGCTACACCTTC. This chain uses TRBV24-1 with TRBJ1-2; D remains unclear. Trimming pared 1 base from V and 3 bases from J, leaving 17 bases between. The CDR3 length is 17 residues. Germline-derived CDR1 and CDR2 are KGHDR and SFDVKD.

This clonotype has a count of ten or more. The chain uses TRBV9 and TRBJ1-5; D is ambiguous. CDR1 is SGDLS and CDR2 is YYNGEE in the germline V gene. Trimming removed 0 bases at V and 7 bases at J, with 8 bases between. The CDR3 runs 13 residues. The CDR3 DNA sequence: TGTGCCAGCAGCGTAGGGCTTGAACAGCCCCAGCATTTT. Translation: CASSVGLEQPQHF.

This clonotype occurred many times. The V gene is TRBV5-5, the J gene TRBJ2-5; 7 bases match TRBD2. The CDR3 sequence is 16 residues long. The germline V gene has CDR1 SGHKS and CDR2 YYEKEE (reference sequence). V shed 2 bases, J shed 2 bases, and the junction held 9 bases outside the gene matches. Written as DNA, the CDR3 is TGTGCCAGCAGCTTTCCTACGGGAGGACCTCAAGAGACCCAGTACTTC. This codes for CASSFPTGGPQETQYF.

This clonotype has more than one count but fewer than ten. This chain connects TRBV11-1 to TRBJ1-2, with TRBD1 as a possible D gene (5 bases). The CDR3 has 13 residues. Trimming took off 1 base at V and 10 bases at J, with 13 bases between the two ends. The germline V gene has CDR1 SGHAT and CDR2 FQDESV (reference sequence). The DNA for the CDR3 is TGTGCCAGCAGCTTAGGGGGGGGAACGGACTACACCTTC. Translated, it gives CASSLGGGTDYTF.

Many counts were recorded for this clonotype. V gene TRBV2 combines with J gene TRBJ1-1; D is ambiguous. CDR3 length: 11 amino acids. From germline, CDR1 is SNHLY and CDR2 FYNNEI. V lost 6 bases and J 8 bases, leaving 10 bases between the germline ends. The CDR3 spells CASRYAPEAFF. The CDR3 DNA reads as TGTGCCAGCAGATACGCCCCGGAAGCTTTCTTT.

This clonotype has a handful of counts. The chain carries TRBV15 and TRBJ1-2; tentative D call: TRBD1 (5 bases). The CDR3 extends over 15 amino acids. The ends were cut back, 0 bases at V and 4 bases at J, with 12 bases in the middle. The germline gives CDR1 LNHNV, CDR2 YYDKDF (reference sequence). The CDR3 reads CATSRERDVSYGYTF. The DNA for the CDR3 is TGTGCCACCAGCAGAGAGCGGGACGTCAGCTATGGCTACACCTTC.

The sample holds many counts of this clonotype. The chain joins TRBV7-2 to TRBJ2-7; D call uncertain. The germline V and J ends were trimmed by 5 bases and 0 bases, with 14 bases remaining between them. Germline V gene sequence: CDR1 SGHTA, CDR2 FQGNSA. The CDR3 loop spans 15 amino acids. The CDR3 sequence is CASSPISVSSYEQYF. CDR3 nucleotide sequence: TGTGCCAGCAGCCCGATTAGTGTAAGCTCCTACGAGCAGTACTTC.

On this clonotype: A read error may produce the germline difference seen at one junction end. The chain has TRBV7-7 and TRBJ2-2, with D possibly matching TRBD2 (5 bases). The CDR3 sequence is 14 residues long. Germline CDR1 SSHAT, CDR2 FNYEAQ (reference sequence). This CDR3 reads CASSLMLGDGELFF. As DNA, the CDR3 is TGTGCTAGCAGCCTAATGCTCGGGGACGGGGAGCTGTTTTTT.

This clonotype occurred many times. The chain combines TRBV2 with TRBJ2-5; 9 bases fit TRBD1. The CDR3 extends over 12 amino acids. Germline V gives CDR1 SNHLY, CDR2 FYNNEI. V shed 8 bases, J shed 5 bases, and the junction held 3 bases outside the gene matches. This CDR3 reads CASQTGGETQYF. DNA for the CDR3: TGTGCCAGCCAGACAGGGGGGGAGACCCAGTACTTC.